One sample yielded the 5 T cell receptor beta chains listed below, sequenced in a study of CD8 T cells in Susac syndrome. The authors reverse transcribed about 0.45 to 1 ug RNA with random hexamers. TCRdb analysed the immunoSEQ multiplex PCR reads with MiXCR anew, one entry per CDR3 protein. Among some 250,000 distinct CDR3 sequences listed, about 95% were seen once. The specimen sequenced was CD4+ T cells from PBMCs. These TCRs come from a human donor with Susac syndrome.

The chain links TRBV6-5 to TRBJ2-7; no clear D gene. Germline V lookup: CDR1 MNHEY, CDR2 SVGAGI. CDR3 size: 15 residues. Between the trimmed V and J ends, which lost 2 bases and 1 base, there was a span of 12 bases. The CDR3 loop is CASSYGELSSYEQYF. DNA of the CDR3: TGTGCCAGCAGTTACGGTGAACTTTCATCCTACGAGCAGTACTTC.

This chain links TRBV19 with TRBJ2-1; maybe TRBD2 (5 bases). CDR1 and CDR2 from the germline V gene are LNHDA and SQIVND (reference sequence). The CDR3 covers 12 residues. V was clipped by 3 bases and J by 7 bases, with 7 bases between them. CDR3 coding DNA: TGTGCCAGTAGTATCGGCGGGAATGAGCAGTTCTTC. This gives the protein CASSIGGNEQFF.

The rearrangement links TRBV20-1 to TRBJ1-2, with D possibly being TRBD1 (5 bases). This CDR3 comprises 16 residues. Trimming took off 3 bases at V and 5 bases at J, with 22 bases between the two ends. CDR1 and CDR2 from the germline V gene are DFQATT and SNEGSKA (reference sequence). The CDR3 loop is CSASSHMGGASYGYTF. As DNA, the CDR3 is TGCAGTGCTAGTTCTCACATGGGAGGGGCGTCTTATGGCTACACCTTC.

The V call is TRBV20-1, the J call TRBJ1-1; maybe TRBD1 (5 bases). Trimming cost V 2 bases and J 5 bases, with 21 bases left between them. The germline gives CDR1 DFQATT, CDR2 SNEGSKA (reference sequence). This CDR3 has 16 residues. The CDR3 coding sequence is TGCAGTGCTAGACTGCCTCGGAGGGGCGGTTTTACTGAAGCTTTCTTT. Translating gives CSARLPRRGGFTEAFF.

The chain combines TRBV28 with TRBJ2-7; D gene uncertain. The germline gives CDR1 MDHEN, CDR2 SYDVKM. The V end was cut by 10 bases, the J end by 2 bases, with 15 bases between. The CDR3 covers 13 residues. The CDR3 here is CATESPLTYEQYF. The CDR3 DNA reads TGTGCCACCGAGTCTCCCCTCACCTACGAGCAGTACTTC.